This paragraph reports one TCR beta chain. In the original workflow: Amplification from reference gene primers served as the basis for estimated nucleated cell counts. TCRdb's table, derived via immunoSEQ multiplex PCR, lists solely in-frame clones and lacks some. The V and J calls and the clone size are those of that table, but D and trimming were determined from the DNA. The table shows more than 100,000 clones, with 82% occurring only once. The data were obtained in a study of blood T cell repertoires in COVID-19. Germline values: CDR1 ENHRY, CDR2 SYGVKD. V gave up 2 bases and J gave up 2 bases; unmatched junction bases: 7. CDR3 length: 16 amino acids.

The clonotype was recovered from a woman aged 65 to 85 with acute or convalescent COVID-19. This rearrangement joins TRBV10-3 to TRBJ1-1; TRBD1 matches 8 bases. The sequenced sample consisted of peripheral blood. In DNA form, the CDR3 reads TGTGCCATCAGTGAGGGACAACAGGGGGAAAACACTGAAGCTTTCTTT. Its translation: CAISEGQQGENTEAFF.